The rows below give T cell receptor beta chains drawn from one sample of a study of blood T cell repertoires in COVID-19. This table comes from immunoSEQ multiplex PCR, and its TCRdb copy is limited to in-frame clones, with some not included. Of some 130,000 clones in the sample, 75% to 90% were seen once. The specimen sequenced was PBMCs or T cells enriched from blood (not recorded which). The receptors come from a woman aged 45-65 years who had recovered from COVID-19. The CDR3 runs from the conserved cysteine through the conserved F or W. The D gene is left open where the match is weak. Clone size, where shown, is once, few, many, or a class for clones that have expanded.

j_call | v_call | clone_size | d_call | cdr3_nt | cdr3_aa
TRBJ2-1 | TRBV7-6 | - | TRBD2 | TGTGCCAGCAGCTTATATGGGACTAGCGGATACAATGAGCAGTTCTTC | CASSLYGTSGYNEQFF
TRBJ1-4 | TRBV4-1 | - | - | TGCGCCAGCAGCCAAGAAACCGTGACAGGTGCCAATGAAAAACTGTTTTTT | CASSQETVTGANEKLFF
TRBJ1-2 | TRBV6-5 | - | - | TGTGCCAGCACTTCCGTCGGCCACAGTAACTATGGCTACACCTTC | CASTSVGHSNYGYTF
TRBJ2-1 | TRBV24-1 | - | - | TGTGCCACCAGTGATTTCCCCGGGGATGAGCAGTTCTTC | CATSDFPGDEQFF
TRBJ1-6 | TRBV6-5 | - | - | TGTGCCAGCAGTTCCAGGGATAATTCACCCCTCCACTTT | CASSSRDNSPLHF
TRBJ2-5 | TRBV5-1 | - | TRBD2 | TGCGCCAGCAGCTTGACCGCGGGGGGGCCAGGGGAGACCCAGTACTTC | CASSLTAGGPGETQYF
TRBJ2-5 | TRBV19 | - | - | TGTGCCAGTAGTATTCTAGGGGGTTCGGAGACCCAGTACTTC | CASSILGGSETQYF
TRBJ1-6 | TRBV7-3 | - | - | TGTGCCAGCAGCCTGGGCCCCGGTTCACCCCTCCACTTT | CASSLGPGSPLHF
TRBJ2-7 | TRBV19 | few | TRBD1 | TGTGCCAGTAGTAACCGGGACAGCTACGAGCAGTACTTC | CASSNRDSYEQYF
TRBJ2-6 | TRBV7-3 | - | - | TGTGCCAGCAGCACCCACACTACCAACGTCCTGACTTTC | CASSTHTTNVLTF
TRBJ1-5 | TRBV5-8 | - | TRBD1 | TGTGCCAGCAGCTTGCGGACAGGGGTCAAGGGGGGGCAGCCCCAGCATTTT | CASSLRTGVKGGQPQHF
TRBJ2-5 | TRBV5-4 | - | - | TGTGCCAGCAGCTTTGACAAGACCCAAGAGACCCAGTACTTC | CASSFDKTQETQYF
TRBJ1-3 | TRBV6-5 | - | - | TGTGCCAGCAGTCCAAAGACTAACTCTGGAAACACCATATATTTT | CASSPKTNSGNTIYF
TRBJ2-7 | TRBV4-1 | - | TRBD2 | TGCGCCAGCAGCCCACTTAGCGGGGGGACCTACGAGCAGTACTTC | CASSPLSGGTYEQYF
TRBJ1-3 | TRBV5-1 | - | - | TGCGCCAGCAGCTCTGTCCCAGGGCCTGGAAACACCATATATTTT | CASSSVPGPGNTIYF
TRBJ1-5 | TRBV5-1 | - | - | TGCGCCAGCAGCGCCTTAGGACAAGCCAATCAGCCCCAGCATTTT | CASSALGQANQPQHF
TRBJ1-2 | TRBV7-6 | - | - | TGTGCCAGCAGCTTAACAGGACGAGGTGGCTACACCTTC | CASSLTGRGGYTF
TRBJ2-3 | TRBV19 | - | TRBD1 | TGTGCCAGTAGTCCCCAGGGGGCGACAGATACGCAGTATTTT | CASSPQGATDTQYF